This TCR beta chain is from a study of T cells in localized non-small cell lung cancer. Broader study findings: The tumor had only one region sequenced, so heterogeneity remains possible.

Here immunoSEQ multiplex PCR was the method, and the copy in TCRdb shows in-frame clones only, minus some. The data show approximately 140,000 clones, with 89% seen just once and over 1.5% held by the top ten. This clone appeared once. Its matching antigen is unknown. CDR3 length: 12 residues. Germline V gene lookup returns CDR1 SEHNR and CDR2 FQNEAQ (reference sequence). V shed 11 bases and J shed 4 bases, with 13 bases lying between them. This TCR came from a female donor at least 60 years old with stage I lung adenocarcinoma. V usage is TRBV7-9 and J usage is TRBJ2-3; D possibly corresponds to TRBD2 (6 bases). Sequencing was performed on peripheral blood, taken before any cancer treatment. Written as DNA, the CDR3 is TGTGCCGTTGGGGGGTTCGCAGATACGCAGTATTTT. It codes for CAVGGFADTQYF.